The 5 T cell receptor beta chains below were found in one sample sequenced in a study of regulatory T cells in long-lasting Graves disease. For TCR beta, libraries came from iRepertoire HTBI primers and Arm-PCR of CDR3 regions. TCRdb recomputed calls from the multiplex PCR reads with MiXCR, one row per CDR3 protein. The table records hundreds of thousands of distinct CDR3 sequences, approximately 16% of them present only once. Time point defined: newly diagnosed GD, antithyroid drugs for less than 3 months. After RNA was extracted from PBMCs, the TCR library was made from it. This sample also belongs to another study, concerning T cells in Graves' hyperthyroidism and ophthalmopathy.

Sequenced material: peripheral blood mononuclear cells (PBMCs), taken at new diagnosis, from a patient treated with antithyroid drugs. The receptors were sampled from a man aged 18 to 29 with Graves disease.

About this clonotype: This sequence may be a read error, since a much larger clone differs from it by one base. Because the CDR3 is missing its conserved closing phenylalanine or tryptophan, this is likely a read error. The chain uses TRBV30 and TRBJ1-1, with 7 bases matching TRBD1. J lost 9 bases, V lost 3 bases, and 13 bases had no gene match. CDR1 and CDR2 (germline): GTSNPN, SVGIG (reference sequence). The CDR3 has 14 amino acids. Here the CDR3 DNA reads TGTGCCTGGAGCCCCCAGGGGGGGCCGGCTAAAGCTTTCCTT. Translated: CAWSPQGGPAKAFL.

This clonotype occurred many times. The rearrangement uses TRBV13 and TRBJ2-7; the D gene is possibly TRBD1 (5 bases). The V gene lost 6 bases and the J gene lost 3 bases, with 9 bases spanning the gap. The germline V gene encodes CDR1 PRHDT and CDR2 FYEKMQ (reference sequence). The length of the CDR3 is 12 residues. Here the CDR3 reads CASRYQGYEQYF. The CDR3, as DNA: TGTGCCAGCAGATATCAGGGCTACGAGCAGTACTTC.

This clonotype was recorded a few times. This sequence joins TRBV4-1 and TRBJ1-1; no firm D call. The CDR3 is 14 residues long. V dropped 3 bases and J dropped 0 bases, with 8 bases sitting between them. CDR1 and CDR2 from the germline V gene are MGHRA and YSYEKL. Written as DNA, the CDR3 is TGCGCCAGCAGCCATAACAGCATGAACACTGAAGCTTTCTTT. Amino acid sequence: CASSHNSMNTEAFF.

The sample holds many counts of this clonotype. The chain is built from TRBV6-2 or TRBV6-3 and TRBJ2-5; 8 nucleotides align to TRBD1. The V gene end was trimmed by 10 bases and the J gene end by 3 bases; junction bases not matched to a gene: 7. The CDR3 is 13 amino acids. Looked up from germline, CDR1 is MNHEY and CDR2 is SVGEGT. The CDR3 sequence is CATSDRVEETQYF. The CDR3 DNA is TGTGCCACCTCGGACAGGGTGGAAGAGACCCAGTACTTC.

This clonotype was detected ten times or more. The chain is built from TRBV5-1 and TRBJ2-3; possibly TRBD1 for D (6 bases). The ends were cut back, 4 bases at V and 6 bases at J, with 12 bases in the middle. There are 13 residues in the CDR3. The germline V gene has CDR1 SGHRS and CDR2 YFSETQ. Here the CDR3 reads CASSPTGPDTQYF. DNA of the CDR3: TGCGCCAGCAGCCCGACAGGTCCCGATACGCAGTATTTT.